The 22 T cell receptor beta chains below were found in one sample sequenced in a study of CD8 T cells in ankylosing spondylitis. In TCRdb, the 5' RACE reads were re-called with MiXCR into one record per CDR3 protein. Found here are some 300,000 distinct CDR3 sequences, less than 25% of them singletons; the top ten hold 3.5%. The material sequenced was blood, either unsorted or a sorted T cell fraction (not recorded which). The receptors originated from a female donor with ankylosing spondylitis or in good health (not recorded which).

This clonotype was counted many times. The J gene is TRBJ1-1, the V gene TRBV29-1; D is perhaps TRBD1 (5 bases). Between the trimmed V and J ends, which lost 6 bases and 7 bases, there was a span of 9 bases. CDR1 and CDR2 from the germline V gene are SQVTM and ANQGSEA. CDR3 size: 10 residues. The CDR3: CSVGTVEAFF. CDR3 DNA sequence: TGCAGCGTCGGGACCGTTGAAGCTTTCTTT. The full variable domain, completed using reference TRBV29-1 and TRBJ1-1, is SAVISQKPSRDICQRGTSLTIQCQVDSQVTMMFWYRQQPGQSLTLIATANQGSEATYESGFVIDKFPISRPNLTFSTLTVSNMSPEDSSIYLCSVGTVEAFFGQGTRLTVV.

This clonotype was seen once. This sequence joins TRBV19 and TRBJ1-1, with 7 bases matching TRBD1. The CDR3 sequence is 16 residues long. CDR1 and CDR2 (germline): LNHDA, SQIVND (reference sequence). Trimming at V came to 6 bases and at J to 2 bases, leaving 12 bases not matched to a gene. The CDR3 sequence is CASRTTGQEKNTEAFF. The DNA for the CDR3 is TGTGCCAGTAGAACTACCGGACAGGAGAAAAACACTGAAGCTTTCTTT.

The J gene is TRBJ2-7, the V gene TRBV6-5; D assignment may be TRBD1 or TRBD2 (5 bases each). Germline V CDR1 and CDR2: MNHEY, SVGAGI. V lost 5 bases to trimming and J lost 4 bases, with 9 bases between them. The CDR3 is 12 amino acids. The CDR3: CASSRDPYEQYF. The DNA for the CDR3 is TGTGCCAGCAGTCGGGACCCTTACGAGCAGTACTTC.

This clonotype was detected only a few times. The J gene is TRBJ2-7, the V gene TRBV15; tentative D call: TRBD1 (5 bases). CDR3 length: 17 amino acids. From germline, CDR1 is LNHNV and CDR2 YYDKDF (reference sequence). V shed 0 bases and J shed 2 bases, with 17 bases lying between them. The CDR3 region is CATSRDASRAEPYEQYF. DNA of the CDR3: TGTGCCACCAGCAGAGATGCCAGCAGGGCTGAGCCCTACGAGCAGTACTTC.

This clonotype was seen a few times. The rearrangement links TRBV20-1 to TRBJ1-6; 7 positions agree with TRBD1. V lost 6 bases, J lost 6 bases, and 8 bases stayed unmatched. Germline assignment: CDR1 DFQATT and CDR2 SNEGSKA (reference sequence). CDR3 length: 14 residues. This CDR3 reads CSAYRDSGNSPLHF. CDR3 in DNA: TGCAGTGCCTACCGGGACAGTGGTAATTCACCCCTCCACTTT.

The chain couples TRBV20-1 to TRBJ2-1; 7 nucleotides match TRBD2. Unmatched junction bases numbered 18, after V lost 6 bases and J lost 10 bases. This CDR3 spans 15 amino acids. CDR1 is DFQATT and CDR2 is SNEGSKA in the germline V gene (reference sequence). The DNA for the CDR3 is TGCAGTGCGGACCTGGGAGGGAGAGATTTAGGGGAGCAGTTCTTC. Its protein product is CSADLGGRDLGEQFF.

The chain has TRBV5-1 and TRBJ2-1, with TRBD1 as a possible D gene (6 bases). V lost 4 bases and J 13 bases, leaving 12 bases between the germline ends. Germline lookup yields CDR1 SGHRS and CDR2 YFSETQ. This CDR3 has 11 residues. The CDR3 protein is CASSLDSFQFF. CDR3 nucleotide sequence: TGCGCCAGCAGCCTGGACAGTTTCCAGTTCTTC.

This clonotype appeared a few times. This rearrangement joins TRBV5-6 to TRBJ1-4; the D is unclear. V gave up 0 bases and J gave up 7 bases, with 4 bases separating them. This CDR3 is 12 amino acids long. Germline CDR1 SGHDT, CDR2 YYEEEE. CDR3 loop: CASSLVGEKLFF. The DNA of the CDR3 is TGTGCCAGCAGCTTGGTGGGTGAAAAACTGTTTTTT.

This clonotype was seen many times. The chain recombines TRBV7-2 with TRBJ1-5, with 7 bases that match TRBD1. In germline, CDR1 is SGHTA, CDR2 FQGNSA. V was pared by 5 bases and J by 2 bases, with 6 bases of the junction left unmatched. The CDR3 runs 15 residues. The CDR3 DNA reads TGTGCCAGCAGCCCAGTGGGACAGCGCAATCAGCCCCAGCATTTT. Amino acids: CASSPVGQRNQPQHF.

The V and J genes are TRBV20-1 and TRBJ2-3; no reliable D call. The CDR3 contains 11 residues. Germline V CDR1 and CDR2: DFQATT, SNEGSKA (reference sequence). V was pared by 1 base and J by 5 bases, with 4 bases between. DNA of the CDR3: TGCAGTGCTAGAGGGCTAGATACGCAGTATTTT. Its translation is CSARGLDTQYF.

This clonotype came up a few times. The chain combines TRBV20-1 with TRBJ2-5; 10 bases fit TRBD2. This CDR3 region has 15 residues. Germline V lookup: CDR1 DFQATT, CDR2 SNEGSKA (reference sequence). V shed 6 bases and J 5 bases; nucleotides not matched to a gene: 12. CDR3: CSARSRTSGKETQYF. The CDR3 coding sequence is TGCAGTGCCAGATCCCGGACTAGCGGAAAGGAGACCCAGTACTTC.

Regarding this clonotype: The junction shows a germline mismatch at one end, possibly a read error. V usage is TRBV4-3 and J usage is TRBJ2-3, with TRBD1 matching 9 bases. The CDR3 is 15 residues long. Germline V gene sequence: CDR1 LGHNA, CDR2 YSLEER. CDR3 region: CASSEETGGTDTQYF. The CDR3 bases are TGCGCCAGCAGCGAAGAGACAGGGGGAACAGATACGCAGTATTTT.

This clonotype was counted at least ten times. V gene TRBV10-3 combines with J gene TRBJ2-1, with 7 bases matching TRBD1. The CDR3 is made up of 13 amino acids. Germline V gene lookup returns CDR1 ENHRY and CDR2 SYGVKD. J was trimmed by 8 bases and V by 5 bases; bases with no gene match: 6. CDR3 region: CAISPTGSHEQFF. The CDR3 coding sequence is TGTGCCATCAGTCCGACAGGGTCCCATGAGCAGTTCTTC.

This clonotype was recorded a few times. V is TRBV25-1 and J is TRBJ2-1, with a possible D match to TRBD1 (5 bases). The CDR3 length is 16 residues. Deletions cut 3 bases from V and 0 bases from J, with 12 bases between. CDR1 MGHDK and CDR2 SYGVNS come from the germline V gene. CDR3 in amino acids: CASSDRGDSSYNEQFF. CDR3 DNA sequence: TGTGCCAGCAGTGATAGGGGCGACAGCTCCTACAATGAGCAGTTCTTC.

This clonotype occurred many times. J is TRBJ2-3 and V is TRBV5-1; the D gene could be TRBD1 or TRBD2 (5 bases each). V lost 5 bases, J lost 4 bases, and 11 bases lay in between. The CDR3 spans 13 residues. Looked up from germline, CDR1 is SGHRS and CDR2 is YFSETQ. The CDR3 loop reads CASSNEGSDTQYF. The CDR3 nucleotides read TGCGCCAGCAGTAACGAGGGGTCAGATACGCAGTATTTT.

This clonotype has a handful of counts. The CDR3 DNA reads as TGTGCCATCAGTCCGGGGAGTCAGGACAGCACAGATACGCAGTATTTT. It codes for CAISPGSQDSTDTQYF. The rearrangement joins TRBV10-3 to TRBJ2-3; perhaps TRBD2 as D (5 bases). Trimming removed 5 bases at V and 0 bases at J, with 15 bases between. There are 16 residues in the CDR3. Germline V gene lookup returns CDR1 ENHRY and CDR2 SYGVKD.

The V call is TRBV5-1, the J call TRBJ2-3; no firm D call. Germline V CDR1 and CDR2: SGHRS, YFSETQ. Trimming cost V 2 bases and J 6 bases, with 10 bases left between them. The CDR3 is made up of 13 amino acids. CDR3 in amino acids: CASSFRVGDTQYF. Here the CDR3 DNA reads TGCGCCAGCAGCTTTAGGGTGGGGGATACGCAGTATTTT.

This clonotype was detected only a few times. CDR3 sequence reads: CASSDDKGVGNTDTQYF. Here the CDR3 DNA reads TGTGCCAGCAGCGACGATAAGGGAGTGGGGAACACAGATACGCAGTATTTT. This sequence joins TRBV9 and TRBJ2-3; TRBD2 might be the D (5 bases). The CDR3 is made up of 17 amino acids. In germline, CDR1 is SGDLS, CDR2 YYNGEE. V was pared by 3 bases and J by 2 bases, with 19 bases between.

In this sample, this clonotype turned up many times. The chain joins TRBV5-5 to TRBJ2-1, with D perhaps being TRBD1 or TRBD2 (6 bases each). V was shortened by 3 bases and J by 1 base, with 14 bases between the two germline ends. This CDR3 comprises 16 residues. Germline V CDR1 and CDR2: SGHKS, YYEKEE (reference sequence). The CDR3 nucleotides read TGTGCCAGCAGCTCCCCATGGGGGGCTTCCTACAATGAGCAGTTCTTC. Its translation is CASSSPWGASYNEQFF.

This clonotype was counted a few times. The CDR3 sequence is CSAKKWGISYEQYF. CDR3 bases: TGCAGTGCGAAAAAATGGGGGATCTCCTACGAGCAGTACTTC. V is TRBV20-1 and J is TRBJ2-7, with D perhaps matching TRBD1 or TRBD2 (5 bases each). Trimming removed 6 bases from V and 0 bases from J, with 15 bases in between. The germline V gene encodes CDR1 DFQATT and CDR2 SNEGSKA (reference sequence). The CDR3 is 14 residues long.

The J gene is TRBJ1-5, the V gene TRBV20-1, with D tentatively TRBD1 (6 bases). This CDR3 comprises 15 residues. Germline CDR1 and CDR2: DFQATT and SNEGSKA (reference sequence). The ends were cut back, 3 bases at V and 2 bases at J, with 14 bases in the middle. The CDR3 here is CSASPAGQRNQPQHF. The CDR3 DNA reads as TGCAGTGCTAGCCCTGCGGGACAACGCAATCAGCCCCAGCATTTT.

The V and J genes are TRBV7-2 and TRBJ2-7; the D gene is possibly TRBD2 (5 bases). This CDR3 is built from 14 residues. Trimming pared 2 bases from V and 6 bases from J, leaving 14 bases between. The germline gives CDR1 SGHTA, CDR2 FQGNSA. CDR3 bases: TGTGCCAGCAGCTTAAATGGGGAGTACGGCGAGCAGTACTTC. Protein: CASSLNGEYGEQYF.